Here is one T cell receptor (beta chain) with its context. The source of the sample is a study of tumour-infiltrating T cells in Burkitt lymphoma. Study-level background: Overall and progression-free survival were predicted by productive clonality.

The V gene's germline CDR1 is LNHDA and CDR2 SQIVND (reference sequence). The V gene end was trimmed by 8 bases and the J gene end by 1 base; junction bases not matched to a gene: 4. The CDR3 covers 13 residues. The data were produced by immunoSEQ multiplex PCR, yet TCRdb's version contains in-frame clones alone and is incomplete. The data show 4,000 to 5,000 clones, with 24% seen just once and approximately 26% held by the top ten. The specimen sequenced was tumor tissue. The clonotype comes from a human donor with diffuse large B-cell lymphoma. The chain combines TRBV19 with TRBJ1-2; 7 positions match TRBD1. CDR3 bases: TGTGCCAGTTGGGACAGCTTTAACTATGGCTACACCTTC. It yields the protein CASWDSFNYGYTF.